This entry lists 25 T cell receptor beta chains sequenced from one sample in a study of blood T cell repertoires in COVID-19. Sequenced by immunoSEQ multiplex PCR; TCRdb stores in-frame clones only, minus some. The data show about 49,000 clones, 80% to 90% seen once. Sequencing was done on a sample of peripheral blood. The receptors were gathered from a human donor in a cohort sampled during active COVID-19.

This chain links TRBV5-1 with TRBJ2-5; D is possibly TRBD2 (6 bases). V gave up 1 base and J gave up 4 bases, with 11 bases separating them. Germline V gives CDR1 SGHRS, CDR2 YFSETQ. CDR3 size: 14 residues. Here the CDR3 reads CASSLNQGGETQYF. The CDR3 DNA sequence: TGCGCCAGCAGCTTGAATCAGGGAGGAGAGACCCAGTACTTC.

The chain uses TRBV5-5 and TRBJ2-5; TRBD1 agrees at 8 bases. Germline values: CDR1 SGHKS, CDR2 YYEKEE (reference sequence). J lost 5 bases, V lost 0 bases, and 6 bases had no gene match. CDR3 length: 15 residues. As DNA, the CDR3 is TGTGCCAGCAGCTTGGGAGGGGCAGGGGGCGAGACCCAGTACTTC. Translating gives CASSLGGAGGETQYF. The full variable domain, with the rest looked up from reference TRBV5-5 and TRBJ2-5, is DAGVTQSPTHLIKTRGQQVTLRCSPISGHKSVSWYQQVLGQGPQFIFQYYEKEERGRGNFPDRFSARQFPNYSSELNVNALLLGDSALYLCASSLGGAGGETQYFGPGTRLLVL.

The chain has TRBV19 and TRBJ2-6; 8 bases are a match to TRBD1. Germline-derived CDR1 and CDR2 are LNHDA and SQIVND (reference sequence). Trimming removed 7 bases from V and 4 bases from J; junction bases left unmatched: 6. This CDR3 region has 15 residues. CDR3 in DNA: TGTGCCAGTACCTCAGGGGGCGCGGGGGCCAACGTCCTGACTTTC. Translation: CASTSGGAGANVLTF.

The chain carries TRBV28 and TRBJ1-3; TRBD1 is a possible D gene (5 bases). The germline V and J ends were trimmed by 7 bases and 2 bases, with 12 bases remaining between them. Germline values: CDR1 MDHEN, CDR2 SYDVKM. CDR3 length equals 14 residues. The CDR3 DNA reads as TGTGCCAGCAACCCAGGGCGCGCTGGAAACACCATATATTTT. Translation gives CASNPGRAGNTIYF.

The chain recombines TRBV7-9 with TRBJ1-4; 7 positions match TRBD1. Trimming at V came to 7 bases and at J to 8 bases, leaving 7 bases not matched to a gene. Germline CDR1 reads SEHNR; CDR2 reads FQNEAQ (reference sequence). The CDR3 is 13 amino acids. CDR3 sequence: CASNRQGGEKLFF. The CDR3 region has the DNA TGTGCCAGCAACCGACAGGGAGGAGAAAAACTGTTTTTT.

V and J are TRBV3-1 (or the pseudogene TRBV3-2) and TRBJ2-3, with D hard to call. The CDR3 is made up of 13 amino acids. Germline V gives CDR1 LGHDT, CDR2 YNNKEL (reference sequence). V shed 2 bases and J shed 4 bases, with 7 bases lying between them. CDR3 nucleotide sequence: TGTGCCAGCAGCCAATTGTTCGCAGATACGCAGTATTTT. Translation gives CASSQLFADTQYF.

The V gene is TRBV15, the J gene TRBJ1-2; D gene unclear. The CDR3 extends over 16 amino acids. CDR1 and CDR2 from the germline V gene are LNHNV and YYDKDF (reference sequence). Deletions cut 1 base from V and 1 base from J, with 13 bases between. The CDR3 DNA reads TGTGCCACCAGCAGAGGTTTCGGGGAGGGTAACTATGGCTACACCTTC. It specifies CATSRGFGEGNYGYTF.

The sample holds a few counts of this clone. V gene TRBV10-3 combines with J gene TRBJ2-2, with 13 bases fitting TRBD2. The germline V gene has CDR1 ENHRY and CDR2 SYGVKD. The CDR3 spans 18 residues. The ends lost 2 bases at V and 6 bases at J; junction bases unmatched: 9. The CDR3 sequence is CAISEPFGLAGEPGELFF. In DNA form, the CDR3 reads TGTGCCATCAGTGAGCCGTTTGGACTAGCGGGAGAACCCGGGGAGCTGTTTTTT.

The rearrangement joins TRBV9 to TRBJ2-3; 9 bases map to TRBD2. V trimming: 0 bases; J trimming: 3 bases; junction bases outside the gene matches: 8. The CDR3 extends over 17 amino acids. The germline gives CDR1 SGDLS, CDR2 YYNGEE. The CDR3 DNA follows: TGTGCCAGCAGCGTAGGGGGTAGCGGGAGTGTTACAGATACGCAGTATTTT. Residues: CASSVGGSGSVTDTQYF.

The chain combines TRBV5-6 with TRBJ2-1; D is possibly TRBD2 (6 bases). CDR3 length: 18 residues. Per the germline V gene, CDR1 is SGHDT and CDR2 is YYEEEE. Trimming cost V 1 base and J 1 base, with 18 bases left between them. The chain's CDR3 is CASSLFPPPGLSYNEQFF. Here the CDR3 DNA reads TGTGCCAGCAGCTTGTTTCCCCCCCCGGGACTTTCCTACAATGAGCAGTTCTTC.

The rearrangement joins TRBV30 to TRBJ2-7; unclear D gene. The CDR3 runs 13 residues. CDR1 and CDR2 (germline): GTSNPN, SVGIG (reference sequence). V was pared by 0 bases and J by 5 bases, with 11 bases between. In DNA form, the CDR3 reads TGTGCCTGGAGTGTAATGAACAGTCACGAGCAGTACTTC. Translating it yields CAWSVMNSHEQYF.

The V call is TRBV2, the J call TRBJ2-5; 7 bases are shared with TRBD2. J gave up 2 bases and V 4 bases, and 7 bases lay outside the gene matches. CDR3 size: 15 residues. CDR1 is SNHLY, CDR2 FYNNEI, per germline. Written as DNA, the CDR3 is TGTGCCAGCAGTGCTGGGCGGGAGTTTCAAGAGACCCAGTACTTC. Translated, it gives CASSAGREFQETQYF.

The CDR3 reads CASSSPRYEQYF. In nucleotides, the CDR3 is TGTGCCAGCAGTTCCCCCAGATACGAGCAGTACTTC. The V gene is TRBV6-2 or TRBV6-3, the J gene TRBJ2-7; D remains ambiguous. CDR3 length: 12 amino acids. Trimming stripped 4 bases from V and 4 bases from J, with 8 bases between. Germline V lookup: CDR1 MNHEY, CDR2 SVGEGT.

The rearrangement uses TRBV7-9 and TRBJ1-1; a weak D match, TRBD1 (6 bases). Deletions cut 5 bases from V and 1 base from J, with 14 bases between. The CDR3 has 15 amino acids. In germline, CDR1 is SEHNR, CDR2 FQNEAQ (reference sequence). CDR3 DNA: TGTGCCAGCAGCCCTCCGGGGGGCGGGAACACTGAAGCTTTCTTT. Amino acids: CASSPPGGGNTEAFF.

The chain has TRBV30 and TRBJ2-7; 11 bases map to TRBD1. The junction had 5 bases not matched to a gene; V was cut back by 0 bases and J by 4 bases. Germline V gives CDR1 GTSNPN, CDR2 SVGIG (reference sequence). CDR3 size: 15 residues. The CDR3: CAWSVPGTGGYEQYF. The CDR3 coding sequence is TGTGCCTGGAGTGTCCCCGGGACAGGGGGTTACGAGCAGTACTTC.

The chain carries TRBV7-2 and TRBJ2-7, with 11 positions matching TRBD2. V gave up 1 base and J gave up 2 bases; unmatched junction bases: 10. The CDR3 extends over 18 amino acids. CDR1 is SGHTA, CDR2 FQGNSA, per germline. The CDR3 DNA is TGTGCCAGCAGCTTAGTAGCGGGAGGGCCGCTAGGGACCTACGAGCAGTACTTC. Amino acids: CASSLVAGGPLGTYEQYF.

The chain uses TRBV27 and TRBJ2-1, with TRBD2 as a possible D gene (8 bases). CDR3 length: 16 amino acids. CDR1 MNHEY and CDR2 SMNVEV come from the germline V gene (reference sequence). The V end was cut by 4 bases, the J end by 3 bases, with 16 bases between. The CDR3 sequence is CASSSTGGGDYNEQFF. Written as DNA, the CDR3 is TGTGCCAGCAGTTCCACGGGAGGGGGCGACTACAATGAGCAGTTCTTC.

This clone was observed once. The J gene is TRBJ1-1, the V gene TRBV19; D is ambiguous. Trimming removed 5 bases from V and 7 bases from J, with 17 bases in between. Germline CDR1 and CDR2: LNHDA and SQIVND (reference sequence). The CDR3 loop spans 14 amino acids. In DNA, the CDR3 is TGTGCCAGTAGTTTTTGGGCAGAGCCCGTTGAAGCTTTCTTT. Protein sequence: CASSFWAEPVEAFF. Together with reference TRBV19 and TRBJ1-1, the CDR3 gives the full variable domain: DGGITQSPKYLFRKEGQNVTLSCEQNLNHDAMYWYRQDPGQGLRLIYYSQIVNDFQKGDIAEGYSVSREKKESFPLTVTSAQKNPTAFYLCASSFWAEPVEAFFGQGTRLTVV.

This clone was observed a few times. The V and J genes are TRBV10-3 and TRBJ2-4; the D is unclear. CDR1 is ENHRY, CDR2 SYGVKD, per germline. The CDR3 spans 15 residues. V gave up 0 bases and J gave up 0 bases, with 6 bases separating them. The CDR3 is CAISESSVAKNIQYF. DNA for the CDR3: TGTGCCATCAGTGAGTCTTCCGTAGCCAAAAACATTCAGTACTTC.

The chain links TRBV6-5 to TRBJ2-4, with a weak D call TRBD1 (6 bases). CDR1 is MNHEY, CDR2 SVGAGI, per germline. The length of the CDR3 is 15 residues. V was cut by 2 bases and J by 0 bases, with 8 bases left in between. The CDR3 reads CASSYDRIAKNIQYF. The CDR3 DNA reads as TGTGCCAGCAGTTACGACAGGATAGCCAAAAACATTCAGTACTTC.

CDR3 nucleotide sequence: TGTGCCAGCAGCCACAGACAGATCTTACGGGAGGAGTCAGATACGCAGTATTTT. The encoded protein is CASSHRQILREESDTQYF. This sequence joins TRBV6-2 or TRBV6-3 and TRBJ2-3; the match to TRBD2 covers 7 bases. Looked up from germline, CDR1 is MNHEY and CDR2 is SVGEGT. V dropped 6 bases and J dropped 4; count of bases not matched to a gene: 19. This CDR3 spans 18 amino acids.

The chain couples TRBV7-8 to TRBJ1-2; D ambiguous. Germline V gene sequence: CDR1 SGHVS, CDR2 FQNEAQ. This CDR3 has 12 amino acids. Deletions cut 6 bases from V and 8 bases from J, with 13 bases between. The DNA of the CDR3 is TGTGCCAGCAGTTCTTCATCTGGCGGCTACACCTTC. Protein: CASSSSSGGYTF.

This chain uses TRBV1 with TRBJ2-1; TRBD2 is the table's D call, not checked against the DNA. TRBV1 is flagged as a pseudogene. This CDR3 is 13 amino acids long. The CDR3 sequence: CTSTLAGGSEQFF. The CDR3 DNA reads TGCACCAGCACGCTAGCGGGAGGATCTGAGCAGTTCTTC.

This clone was observed once. The V call is TRBV5-1, the J call TRBJ2-3; 7 bases agree with TRBD1. The J segment lost 0 bases and the V segment lost 6 bases, leaving 7 bases of the junction unmatched. CDR3 size: 15 residues. The germline V gene encodes CDR1 SGHRS and CDR2 YFSETQ. The CDR3 loop reads CASTQGTASTDTQYF. CDR3 nucleotide sequence: TGCGCCAGCACACAAGGGACAGCTAGCACAGATACGCAGTATTTT.

The rearrangement joins TRBV10-3 to TRBJ1-3; D gene uncertain. V was pared by 7 bases and J by 7 bases, with 14 bases between. This CDR3 has 13 amino acids. Germline V gene lookup returns CDR1 ENHRY and CDR2 SYGVKD. In nucleotides, the CDR3 is TGTGCCATCACTTCAATTCCAGGCAACACCATATATTTT. Its translation: CAITSIPGNTIYF.